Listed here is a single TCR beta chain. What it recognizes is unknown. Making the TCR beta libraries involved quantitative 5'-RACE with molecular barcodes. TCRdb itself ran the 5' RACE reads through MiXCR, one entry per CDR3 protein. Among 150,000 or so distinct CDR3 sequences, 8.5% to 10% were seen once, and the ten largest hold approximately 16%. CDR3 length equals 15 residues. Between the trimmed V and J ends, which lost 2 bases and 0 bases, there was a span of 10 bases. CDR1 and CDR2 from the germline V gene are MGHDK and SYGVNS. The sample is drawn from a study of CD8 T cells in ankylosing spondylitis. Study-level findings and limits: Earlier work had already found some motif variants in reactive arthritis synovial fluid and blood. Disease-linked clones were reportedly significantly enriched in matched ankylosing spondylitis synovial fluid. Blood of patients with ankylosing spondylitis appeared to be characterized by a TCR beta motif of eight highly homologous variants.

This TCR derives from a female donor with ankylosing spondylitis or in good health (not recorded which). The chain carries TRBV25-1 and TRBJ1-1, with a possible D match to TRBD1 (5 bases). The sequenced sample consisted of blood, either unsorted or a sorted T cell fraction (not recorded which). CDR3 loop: CASSEGIGVNTEAFF. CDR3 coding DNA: TGTGCCAGCAGTGAAGGTATAGGGGTGAACACTGAAGCTTTCTTT. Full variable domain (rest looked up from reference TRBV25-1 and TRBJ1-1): EADIYQTPRYLVIGTGKKITLECSQTMGHDKMYWYQQDPGMELHLIHYSYGVNSTEKGDLSSESTVSRIRTEHFPLTLESARPSHTSQYLCASSEGIGVNTEAFFGQGTRLTVV.